Detailed here is one T cell receptor beta chain. Its antigen is unidentified. V shed 4 bases and J shed 0 bases, with 6 bases lying between them. From germline, CDR1 is SEHNR and CDR2 FQNEAQ (reference sequence). The CDR3 extends over 13 amino acids. PCR was performed a second time for about 7 to 12 cycles using a sample-barcoded 5' primer and a J-beta primer mix. Via MiXCR, TCRdb re-called the 5' RACE reads, giving one row per CDR3 protein. The data show roughly 410,000 distinct CDR3 sequences, roughly half seen once. The sample belongs to a study of blood T cells in healthy people across ages. Study findings and constraints: Per-million-T-cell TCR beta diversity fell roughly linearly with age.

Each donor was a healthy Caucasian individual from Russia, aged 6 to 90. Sequenced sample: blood. The rearrangement uses TRBV7-9 and TRBJ2-5; D call uncertain. The receptor comes from a man in his fifties or sixties in good health. CDR3 region: CASSSNYQETQYF. The DNA of the CDR3 is TGTGCCAGCAGCTCCAACTACCAAGAGACCCAGTACTTC.